This T cell receptor (beta chain) was sequenced for a study of T cell responses to AZD1222 COVID-19 vaccine. Trimming shortened V by 2 bases and J by 5 bases, and 21 bases separated the two germline ends. From germline, CDR1 is MNHEY and CDR2 SMNVEV (reference sequence). The CDR3 contains 17 residues. Regarding the study as a whole: Unmutated variant regions are reportedly targeted by nearly half of spike-specific TCRs. The study sampled repertoires only after the peak T cell response.

TCRdb's table, derived via immunoSEQ multiplex PCR, lists solely in-frame clones and lacks some. The sample yields 90,000 to 100,000 clones, roughly 85% seen once. As for this clone: Antigen: not known.

This sequence joins TRBV27 and TRBJ1-2; D uncertain. This receptor was identified in an adult who received the AZD1222 COVID-19 vaccine. The specimen comprised peripheral blood, sampled 28 days after the second AZD1222 dose. The DNA for the CDR3 is TGTGCCAGCAGTTTAGCCCCTAAACCGACCGTCCCGTATGGCTACACCTTC. It encodes CASSLAPKPTVPYGYTF.